A selection of T cell receptor beta chains follows, all from one sample in a study of blood T cell repertoires in COVID-19. TCRdb keeps only in-frame clones here, not all; method: immunoSEQ multiplex PCR. In the table there are around 170,000 clones, 70% to 80% of which are singletons. The sequenced sample was PBMCs or T cells enriched from blood (not recorded which). The receptors derive from a man in his 60s who had been exposed to COVID-19. CDR3s include the opening cysteine and the closing phenylalanine or tryptophan. Each record gives: J gene, D gene, CDR3 length, V gene, clone size, CDR3 DNA, CDR3 protein. A D gene is named only where the DNA matches it firmly. Some rows have no size entry. The others give once, few or many, or a class for an expanded clone.

>TRBJ1-1|TRBD1|15|TRBV6-5|NA
TGTGCCAGCAGTGACTCGGACAGGTTTCGAACTGAAGCTTTCTTT
CASSDSDRFRTEAFF
>TRBJ2-7|TRBD2|16|TRBV29-1|once
TGCAGCGTAGCCGGGACTAGCGGGAGGGCCCCCTACGAGCAGTACTTC
CSVAGTSGRAPYEQYF
>TRBJ2-3|TRBD2|15|TRBV7-2|NA
TGTGCCAGCAGCCGCGGGGGAGGGGAGGCAGATACGCAGTATTTT
CASSRGGGEADTQYF
>TRBJ1-6|NA|16|TRBV6-1|NA
TGTGCCAGCAGTGTGGCAGGGTTGGGCAATAATTCACCCCTCCACTTT
CASSVAGLGNNSPLHF
>TRBJ2-1|NA|15|TRBV7-2|NA
TGTGCCAGCAGCCCCACGAGGATGTCCTACAATGAGCAGTTCTTC
CASSPTRMSYNEQFF
>TRBJ2-7|NA|13|TRBV28|NA
TGTGCCAGCAGTATACGTTGGGCGGGGGAGCAGTACTTC
CASSIRWAGEQYF
>TRBJ2-3|TRBD1|15|TRBV28|few
TGTGCCAGCAGTTTGGGGAGTCCCAGGGGGGATACGCAGTATTTT
CASSLGSPRGDTQYF
>TRBJ1-1|TRBD1|13|TRBV2|once
TGTGCCAGCTGGGGACAGGAGAACACTGAAGCTTTCTTT
CASWGQENTEAFF
>TRBJ2-5|TRBD1|13|TRBV29-1|NA
TGCAGAGGGGACAGAAAGTCTTCTGAGACCCAGTACTTC
CRGDRKSSETQYF
>TRBJ2-3|TRBD1|15|TRBV5-1|few
TGCGCCAGCAGCCCGATGGACAGGTTGACAGATACGCAGTATTTT
CASSPMDRLTDTQYF
>TRBJ2-5|TRBD2|18|TRBV5-4|NA
TGTGCCAGCAGCTTGGCCAATAGACTAGCGGGAGGACGAGAGACCCAGTACTTC
CASSLANRLAGGRETQYF
>TRBJ1-3|NA|15|TRBV30|NA
TGTGCCTGGAGTGTATGGGGGGGGCAAGGAAACACCATATATTTT
CAWSVWGGQGNTIYF
>TRBJ2-7|NA|14|TRBV6-5|NA
TGTGCCAGCTCCCTGGGGGGTGGTACCTACGAGCAGTACTTC
CASSLGGGTYEQYF
>TRBJ2-1|TRBD1|15|TRBV11-2|once
TGTGCCAGCAACGAAGGACAGGGGCCCTACAATGAGCAGTTCTTC
CASNEGQGPYNEQFF
>TRBJ2-2|TRBD2|17|TRBV5-4|many
TGTGCCAGCAGCGGGGGACTAGCGGGAGGAGGAGCCGGGGAGCTGTTTTTT
CASSGGLAGGGAGELFF
>TRBJ2-2|TRBD2|18|TRBV30|NA
TGTGCCTGGAGTGTACTTGGCCAGCGGGAGGATCCCACCGGGGAGCTGTTTTTT
CAWSVLGQREDPTGELFF
>TRBJ2-3|NA|14|TRBV5-4|NA
TGTGCCAGCAGCTTGGCGGGGGAGGCAGATACGCAGTATTTT
CASSLAGEADTQYF
>TRBJ1-1|NA|14|TRBV11-2|NA
TGTGCCAGCACCCCGGGTCCGCTTAAGACTGAAGCTTTCTTT
CASTPGPLKTEAFF
>TRBJ1-1|TRBD1|12|TRBV28|NA
TGTGCCAGCAGGACAGGGTTGTTGGAAGCTTTCTTT
CASRTGLLEAFF
>TRBJ2-1|NA|15|TRBV6-2/TRBV6-3|NA
TGTGCCAGCAGCCCCGAGCGACCCCGGCTAAATGAGCAGTTCTTC
CASSPERPRLNEQFF
>TRBJ2-1|TRBD2|15|TRBV5-1|NA
TGCGCCAGCAGCATCACTAGCGGTCAGGGTCATGAGCAGTTCTTC
CASSITSGQGHEQFF
>TRBJ2-7|NA|11|TRBV6-5|NA
TGTGCCAGCAGTCTCGGGGACGAGCAGTACTTC
CASSLGDEQYF
>TRBJ1-2|NA|11|TRBV6-5|NA
TGTGCCAGCAGGACGGAGTATGGCTACACCTTC
CASRTEYGYTF
>TRBJ2-1|NA|12|TRBV7-9|NA
TGTGCCACCGCGGGGCCAGCCAATGAGCAGTTCTTC
CATAGPANEQFF
>TRBJ1-1|NA|15|TRBV7-9|NA
TGTGCCAGCAGCTTACCGCGGACAGAGAACACTGAAGCTTTCTTT
CASSLPRTENTEAFF
>TRBJ2-3|TRBD2|16|TRBV7-2|NA
TGTGCCAGCAGCGCAGGACTAGCGGGTTACACAGATACGCAGTATTTT
CASSAGLAGYTDTQYF
>TRBJ1-5|NA|14|TRBV10-3|NA
TGTGCCATCAGAGGGCAGGGGAGAGATCAGCCCCAGCATTTT
CAIRGQGRDQPQHF
>TRBJ2-5|NA|13|TRBV5-1|NA
TGCGCCAGCAGCCCCGGGGACCAAGAGACCCAGTACTTC
CASSPGDQETQYF
>TRBJ2-3|TRBD1|15|TRBV25-1|NA
TGTGCCAGCAGTGAAAAGACAGGGAGCACAGATACGCAGTATTTT
CASSEKTGSTDTQYF
>TRBJ1-2|TRBD1|14|TRBV28|NA
TGTGCCAGCAGTTTCAAGGACAGGGTCTATGGCTACACCTTC
CASSFKDRVYGYTF
>TRBJ1-1|TRBD1|15|TRBV19|NA
TGTGCCAGTAGTATCATTCAGGGGGCAGCCACTGAAGCTTTCTTT
CASSIIQGAATEAFF
>TRBJ1-1|TRBD1|14|TRBV7-3|NA
TGTGCCAGCAGCCTCCGGGACAGGAACACTGAAGCTTTCTTT
CASSLRDRNTEAFF
>TRBJ2-3|NA|15|TRBV6-4|NA
TGTGCCAGCAGTGACAGGCGGGTTAGCACAGATACGCAGTATTTT
CASSDRRVSTDTQYF
>TRBJ1-5|TRBD1|16|TRBV19|NA
TGTGCCAGTAGCATACAGGGGTCAGATAGCAATCAGCCCCAGCATTTT
CASSIQGSDSNQPQHF
>TRBJ2-7|NA|16|TRBV6-1|NA
TGTGCCAGCAGTGAAGCGCATACGGGTTTAAGGTACGAGCAGTACTTC
CASSEAHTGLRYEQYF
>TRBJ2-1|TRBD2|14|TRBV7-3|NA
TGTGCCAGCAGCTTTAGCGGGAGGCTCAATGAGCAGTTCTTC
CASSFSGRLNEQFF
>TRBJ1-1|TRBD1|15|TRBV24-1|NA
TGTGCCACCAGTGGGACAGGTTATCGTGGCACTGAAGCTTTCTTT
CATSGTGYRGTEAFF
>TRBJ1-3|NA|18|TRBV5-1|NA
TGCGCCAGCCAAGCCAGGGGACCACCCTTTTCCTCTGGAAACACCATATATTTT
CASQARGPPFSSGNTIYF
>TRBJ1-2|TRBD1|17|TRBV27|NA
TGTGCCAGCAGTTCACTCCTTTCGACAGGGGAGGTCTATGGCTACACCTTC
CASSSLLSTGEVYGYTF
>TRBJ1-5|NA|13|TRBV30|NA
TGTGCCTGGAGTGCAGTTAGCAATCAGCCCCAGCATTTT
CAWSAVSNQPQHF
>TRBJ1-2|TRBD1|15|TRBV12-5|NA
TGTGCTAGTGGGGTCGGGGGACAGACGAACTATGGCTACACCTTC
CASGVGGQTNYGYTF
>TRBJ2-7|TRBD2|13|TRBV27|NA
TGTGCCAGCGGACTAGCGGGTTCCTACGAGCAGTACTTC
CASGLAGSYEQYF
>TRBJ1-2|NA|16|TRBV2|NA
TGTGCCAGCAGGGGGCCGGGACAAAATCTTAACTATGGCTACACCTTC
CASRGPGQNLNYGYTF
>TRBJ1-5|NA|16|TRBV6-1|NA
TGTGCCAGCAGTGAATTGTCCAGGGGTGGCGGCCAGCCCCAGCATTTT
CASSELSRGGGQPQHF
>TRBJ2-2|TRBD1|15|TRBV29-1|NA
TGCAGCGCAGTACAGGGGAAAGCGAACACCGGGGAGCTGTTTTTT
CSAVQGKANTGELFF
>TRBJ2-3|TRBD1|16|TRBV10-3|NA
TGTGCCATCAGTGGGACAGGGGGCATGAATGGAGATACGCAGTATTTT
CAISGTGGMNGDTQYF
>TRBJ1-1|NA|15|TRBV24-1|NA
TGTGCCACCAGTGATGCTCAGGGCGGGGAGGCTAACGCTTTCTTT
CATSDAQGGEANAFF
>TRBJ2-7|TRBD2|16|TRBV3-1/TRBV3-2|once
TGTGCCAGCAGCCCCGGTGGCGGGAGCTTCGTCTACGAGCAGTACTTC
CASSPGGGSFVYEQYF
>TRBJ2-2|NA|15|TRBV29-1|few
TGCAGCGTCGACCCGGGCGGGGCGAACACCGGGGAGCTGTTTTTT
CSVDPGGANTGELFF
>TRBJ2-7|TRBD2|16|TRBV29-1|NA
TGCAGCGTTCGCCCCGGGACTAGCGGGAGGAGGTACGAGCAGTACTTC
CSVRPGTSGRRYEQYF
>TRBJ2-2|TRBD1|14|TRBV25-1|NA
TGTGCCAGCAGTGTTACAGGGGACACCGGGGAGCTGTTTTTT
CASSVTGDTGELFF
>TRBJ1-5|NA|14|TRBV28|NA
TGTGCCAGCAGCCGGGACATGGGTAATCAGCCCCAGCATTTT
CASSRDMGNQPQHF
>TRBJ2-7|TRBD1|16|TRBV10-1|NA
TGCGCCAGCACCCGCGCCCCGGGACAGGTAGGATACGAGCAGTACTTC
CASTRAPGQVGYEQYF
>TRBJ2-7|NA|13|TRBV5-1|few
TGCGCCAGCAGCTTGGACGGTACCTACGAGCAGTACTTC
CASSLDGTYEQYF
>TRBJ2-7|NA|14|TRBV7-6|once
TGTGCCAGCAGCTTAAGTACAGGTTCCTACGAGCAGTACTTC
CASSLSTGSYEQYF